This entry is about one T cell receptor (beta chain). What it binds is not known. These data come from a study of T cell repertoires in cytomegalovirus infection. TCRdb reprocessed the reads with MiXCR, giving one entry per CDR3 protein. Here the sample spans tens of thousands of distinct CDR3 sequences, around 18% being singletons. The V gene end was trimmed by 0 bases and the J gene end by 7 bases; junction bases not matched to a gene: 8. Per germline, CDR1 LGHNA and CDR2 YSLEER. This CDR3 has 16 amino acids. The J gene is TRBJ1-5, the V gene TRBV4-3; 8 bases match TRBD1. The material sequenced was CD8+ T cells from cultured PBMCs, taken from culture after CMV antigen stimulation. The TCR sequence derives from a human donor in good health (CMV status not recorded). Some clones in this sample may be carry-over from other donors' samples. Written as DNA, the CDR3 is TGCGCCAGCAGCCAAGAACGGCAGGGGGCCTTCCAGCCCCAGCATTTT. Its protein is CASSQERQGAFQPQHF.